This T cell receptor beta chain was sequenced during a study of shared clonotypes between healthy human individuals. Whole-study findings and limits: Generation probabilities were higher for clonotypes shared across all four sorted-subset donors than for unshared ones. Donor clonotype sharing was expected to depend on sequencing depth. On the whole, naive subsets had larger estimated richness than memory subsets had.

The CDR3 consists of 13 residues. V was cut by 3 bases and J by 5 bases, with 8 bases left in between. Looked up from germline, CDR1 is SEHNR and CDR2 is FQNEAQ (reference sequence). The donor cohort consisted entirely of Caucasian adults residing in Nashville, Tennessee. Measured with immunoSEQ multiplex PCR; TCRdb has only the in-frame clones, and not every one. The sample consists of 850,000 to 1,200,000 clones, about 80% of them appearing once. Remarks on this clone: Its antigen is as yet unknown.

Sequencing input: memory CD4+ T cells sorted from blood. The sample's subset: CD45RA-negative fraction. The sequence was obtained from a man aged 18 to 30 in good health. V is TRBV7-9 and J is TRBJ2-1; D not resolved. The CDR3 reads CASSLGNNNEQFF. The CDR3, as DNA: TGTGCCAGCAGCTTGGGGAACAACAATGAGCAGTTCTTC.